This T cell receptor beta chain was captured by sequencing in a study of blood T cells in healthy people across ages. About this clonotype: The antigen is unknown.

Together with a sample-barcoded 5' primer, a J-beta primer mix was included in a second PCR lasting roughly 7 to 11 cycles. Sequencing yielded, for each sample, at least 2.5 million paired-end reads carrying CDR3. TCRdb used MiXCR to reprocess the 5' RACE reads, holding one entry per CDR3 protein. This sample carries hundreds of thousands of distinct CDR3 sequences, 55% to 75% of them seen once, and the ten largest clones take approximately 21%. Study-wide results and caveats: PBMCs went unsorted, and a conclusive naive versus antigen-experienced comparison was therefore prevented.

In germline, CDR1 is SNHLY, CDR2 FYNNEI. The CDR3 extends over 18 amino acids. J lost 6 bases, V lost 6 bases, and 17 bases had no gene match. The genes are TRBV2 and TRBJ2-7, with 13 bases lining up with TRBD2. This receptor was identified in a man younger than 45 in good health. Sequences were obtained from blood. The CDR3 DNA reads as TGTGCCAGCAGAGCGAAGATGATGAGGACTAGCGGGAGCGGCGAGCAGTACTTC. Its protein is CASRAKMMRTSGSGEQYF.